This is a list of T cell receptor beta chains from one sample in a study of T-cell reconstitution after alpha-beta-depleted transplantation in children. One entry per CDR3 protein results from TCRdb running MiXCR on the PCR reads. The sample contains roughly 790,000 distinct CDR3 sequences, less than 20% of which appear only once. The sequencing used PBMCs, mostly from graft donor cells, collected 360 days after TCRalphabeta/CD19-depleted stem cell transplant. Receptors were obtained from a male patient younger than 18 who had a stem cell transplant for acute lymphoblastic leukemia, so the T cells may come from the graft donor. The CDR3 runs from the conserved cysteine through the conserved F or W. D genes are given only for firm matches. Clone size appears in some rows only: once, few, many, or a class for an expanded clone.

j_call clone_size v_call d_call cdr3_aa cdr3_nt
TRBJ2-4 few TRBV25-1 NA CASSEVEGIQYF TGTGCCAGCAGTGAAGTGGAGGGCATTCAGTACTTC
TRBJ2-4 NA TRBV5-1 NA CASSLAEAGAKNIQYF TGCGCCAGCAGCTTGGCCGAGGCGGGAGCCAAAAACATTCAGTACTTC
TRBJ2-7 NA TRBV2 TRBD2 CASSVGTTIEQYF TGTGCCAGCAGTGTCGGGACTACCATCGAGCAGTACTTC
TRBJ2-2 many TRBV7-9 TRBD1 CASLLTTGVGNTGELFF TGTGCCAGCTTGCTTACGACAGGGGTAGGCAACACCGGGGAGCTGTTTTTT
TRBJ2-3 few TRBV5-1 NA CATPTNSTDTQYF TGCGCCACCCCCACCAATTCCACAGATACGCAGTATTTT
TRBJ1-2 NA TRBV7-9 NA CASRPGAGNYGYTF TGTGCCAGCAGACCTGGGGCAGGGAACTATGGCTACACCTTC
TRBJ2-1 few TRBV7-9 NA CASTWGTYNEQFF TGTGCCAGCACCTGGGGCACCTACAATGAGCAGTTCTTC
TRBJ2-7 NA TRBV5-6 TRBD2 CASSVLAGYEQYF TGTGCCAGCAGCGTGCTAGCGGGATACGAGCAGTACTTC
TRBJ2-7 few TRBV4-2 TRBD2 CASSQLLAGAAGYEQYF TGTGCCAGCAGCCAGTTACTAGCGGGAGCCGCTGGCTACGAGCAGTACTTC
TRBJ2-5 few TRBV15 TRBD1 CATSRNRGETQYF TGTGCCACCAGCAGAAACAGGGGAGAGACCCAGTACTTC
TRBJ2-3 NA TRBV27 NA CASSRDITGADTQYF TGTGCCAGCAGCCGGGACATAACGGGGGCAGATACGCAGTATTTT
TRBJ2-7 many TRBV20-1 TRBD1 CSARAPGTGAEQYF TGCAGTGCTAGGGCCCCGGGAACAGGGGCCGAGCAGTACTTC
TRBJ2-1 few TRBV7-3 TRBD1 CASSSDRAAYNEQFF TGTGCCAGCAGCTCCGACAGGGCTGCCTACAATGAGCAGTTCTTC
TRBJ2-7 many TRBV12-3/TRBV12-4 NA CASSFRRGPSYEQYF TGTGCCAGCAGTTTTCGTCGGGGACCCTCCTACGAGCAGTACTTC
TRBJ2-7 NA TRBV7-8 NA CASSFRAQGSYEQYF TGTGCCAGCAGCTTCCGGGCCCAGGGGTCCTACGAGCAGTACTTC
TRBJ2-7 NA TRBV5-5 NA CASRPREHGGYEQYF TGTGCCAGCAGACCTCGGGAGCACGGAGGATACGAGCAGTACTTC
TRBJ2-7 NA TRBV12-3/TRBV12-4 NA CASSHGNPYEQYF TGTGCCAGCAGCCACGGGAACCCCTACGAGCAGTACTTC
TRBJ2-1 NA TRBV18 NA CASSPPVYEQFF TGTGCCAGCTCACCCCCTGTCTATGAGCAGTTCTTC
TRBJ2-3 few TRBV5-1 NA CASRTPSLSTDTQYF TGCGCCAGCAGGACCCCTTCACTTAGCACAGATACGCAGTATTTT
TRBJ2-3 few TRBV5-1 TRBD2 CASSTAGADTQYF TGCGCCAGCAGCACCGCGGGAGCAGATACGCAGTATTTT
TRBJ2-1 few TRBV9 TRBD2 CASSDGLEPNEQFF TGTGCCAGCAGCGACGGACTAGAACCCAATGAGCAGTTCTTC
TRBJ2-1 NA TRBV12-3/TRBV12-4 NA CASTPKKLHNEQFF TGTGCCAGCACCCCCAAAAAACTACACAATGAGCAGTTCTTC
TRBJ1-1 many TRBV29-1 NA CSVAKGGGGLNTEAFF TGCAGCGTTGCCAAAGGGGGGGGAGGATTGAACACTGAAGCTTTCTTT
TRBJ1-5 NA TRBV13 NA CASSYVNQPQHF TGTGCCAGCAGCTACGTGAATCAGCCCCAGCATTTT
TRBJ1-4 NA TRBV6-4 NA CASSDQAGEKLFF TGTGCCAGCAGTGATCAGGCAGGCGAAAAACTGTTTTTT
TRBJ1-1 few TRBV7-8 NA CASSLGWFQGNTEAFF TGTGCCAGCAGCTTAGGTTGGTTTCAGGGGAACACTGAAGCTTTCTTT
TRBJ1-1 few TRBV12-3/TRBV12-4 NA CASSWTVEAFF TGTGCCAGCAGTTGGACAGTCGAAGCTTTCTTT
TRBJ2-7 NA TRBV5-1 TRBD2 CASSPEGLAPTYEQYF TGCGCCAGCAGCCCGGAGGGACTAGCGCCCACCTACGAGCAGTACTTC
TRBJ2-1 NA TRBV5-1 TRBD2 CASSSPGGREQFF TGCGCCAGCAGCTCCCCCGGGGGGAGGGAGCAGTTCTTC
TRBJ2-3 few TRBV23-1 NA CASSQRAGQAGADTQYF TGCGCCAGCAGTCAAAGGGCGGGCCAGGCTGGGGCAGATACGCAGTATTTT
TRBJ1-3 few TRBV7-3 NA CASSSGHGDWDTIYF TGTGCCAGCAGCTCAGGACACGGCGACTGGGACACCATATATTTT
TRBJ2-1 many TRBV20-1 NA CSANYLAWGKSYNEQFF TGCAGTGCTAATTACCTCGCGTGGGGAAAGAGCTACAATGAGCAGTTCTTC
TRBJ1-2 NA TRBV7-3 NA CASSQQGILTYGYTF TGTGCCAGCAGCCAACAGGGTATCCTTACCTATGGCTACACCTTC
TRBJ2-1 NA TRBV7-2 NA CASSLALTPRLAYNEQFF TGTGCCAGCAGCTTAGCGCTAACTCCCCGCTTGGCCTACAATGAGCAGTTCTTC
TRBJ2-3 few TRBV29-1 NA CSVEDLSLGDTQYF TGCAGCGTTGAAGATCTGTCTCTTGGAGATACGCAGTATTTT
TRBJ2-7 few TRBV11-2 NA CASSLVFGGLAYEQYF TGTGCCAGCAGCTTAGTATTTGGGGGCTTAGCCTACGAGCAGTACTTC
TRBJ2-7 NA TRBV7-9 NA CASSLAGSPSYEQYF TGTGCCAGCAGCTTAGCGGGGAGTCCCTCCTACGAGCAGTACTTC
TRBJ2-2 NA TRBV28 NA CASSLAGVQGDTGELFF TGTGCCAGCAGTTTGGCGGGGGTTCAGGGGGACACCGGGGAGCTGTTTTTT
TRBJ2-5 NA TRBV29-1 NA CSVEPQGRKTQYF TGCAGCGTCGAGCCACAGGGGAGGAAGACCCAGTACTTC
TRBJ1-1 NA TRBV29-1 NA CSVVSGRAEAFF TGCAGCGTTGTTTCAGGGAGGGCTGAAGCTTTCTTT
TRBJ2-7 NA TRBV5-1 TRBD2 CASARASGRKAISTSYEQYF TGCGCCAGCGCGCGGGCTAGCGGGAGGAAAGCGATATCTACATCCTACGAGCAGTACTTC
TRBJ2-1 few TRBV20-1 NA CSTRSGGENNEQFF TGCAGTACTAGGAGTGGGGGAGAAAACAATGAGCAGTTCTTC